This T cell receptor (beta chain) was obtained from a study of cytomegalovirus exposure and HLA in healthy donors. Study-level findings and limits: Earlier results showed most TCR beta V segments being productive about 87% or about 30% of the time.

Trimming removed 6 bases from V and 7 bases from J, with 18 bases in between. This CDR3 has 14 amino acids. Germline V gene sequence: CDR1 MNHNS, CDR2 SASEGT. About this clone itself: Its antigen is as yet unknown.

Primers: 60 Vbeta forward and 13 Jbeta reverse. Assay used: immunoSEQ multiplex PCR; TCRdb lists only in-frame clones, some missing. Its table lists 100,000 to 150,000 clones. The sequence was collected from a man aged 18-30 years in good health and CMV-seronegative. The V gene is TRBV6-1, the J gene TRBJ1-2; no clear D. Sequencing was performed on PBMCs. The CDR3 sequence: CASRGFFSGFGYTF. The CDR3 nucleotides read TGTGCCAGCAGGGGCTTTTTCTCTGGTTTTGGCTACACCTTC.